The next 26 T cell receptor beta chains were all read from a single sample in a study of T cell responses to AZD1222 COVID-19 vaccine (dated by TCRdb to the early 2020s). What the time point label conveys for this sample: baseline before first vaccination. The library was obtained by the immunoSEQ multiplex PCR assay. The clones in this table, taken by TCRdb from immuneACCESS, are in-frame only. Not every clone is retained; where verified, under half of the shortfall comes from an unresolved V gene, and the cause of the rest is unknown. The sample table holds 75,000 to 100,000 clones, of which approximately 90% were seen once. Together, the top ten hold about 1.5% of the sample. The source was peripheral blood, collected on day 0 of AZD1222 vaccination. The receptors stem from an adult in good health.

CDR3 protein: CASSVTSSGGAREQFF. CDR3 coding DNA: TGTGCCAGCAGCGTAACTTCTAGCGGGGGGGCTAGGGAGCAGTTCTTC. The rearrangement links TRBV9 to TRBJ2-1; the match to TRBD2 covers 12 bases. Looked up from germline, CDR1 is SGDLS and CDR2 is YYNGEE. The CDR3 spans 16 residues. The V gene end was trimmed by 1 base and the J gene end by 10 bases; junction bases not matched to a gene: 9.

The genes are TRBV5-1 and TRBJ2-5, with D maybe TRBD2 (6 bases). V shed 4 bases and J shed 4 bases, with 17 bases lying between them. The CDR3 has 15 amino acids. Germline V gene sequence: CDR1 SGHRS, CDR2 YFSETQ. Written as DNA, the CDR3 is TGCGCCAGCAGCCTTGACCCGGGGGTGGTAGAGACCCAGTACTTC. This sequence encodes CASSLDPGVVETQYF.

CDR3 sequence reads: CAWNPGQGYTEAFF. DNA of the CDR3: TGTGCCTGGAATCCCGGACAGGGGTACACTGAAGCTTTCTTT. V is TRBV30 and J is TRBJ1-1; the match to TRBD1 covers 9 bases. The germline V gene has CDR1 GTSNPN and CDR2 SVGIG (reference sequence). J gave up 3 bases and V 4 bases, and 6 bases lay outside the gene matches. This CDR3 has 14 amino acids.

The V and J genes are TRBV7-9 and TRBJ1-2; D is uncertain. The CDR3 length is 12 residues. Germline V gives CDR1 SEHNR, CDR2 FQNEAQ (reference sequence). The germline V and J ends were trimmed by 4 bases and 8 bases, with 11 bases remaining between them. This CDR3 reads CASSYTSVGYTF. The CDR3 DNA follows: TGTGCCAGCAGCTATACGAGCGTCGGCTACACCTTC.

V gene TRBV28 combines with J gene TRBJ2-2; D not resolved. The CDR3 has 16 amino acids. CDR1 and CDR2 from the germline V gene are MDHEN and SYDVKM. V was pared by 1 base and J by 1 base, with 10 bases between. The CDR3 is CASSLYGDQNTGELFF. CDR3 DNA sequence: TGTGCCAGCAGTTTATACGGCGACCAGAACACCGGGGAGCTGTTTTTT.

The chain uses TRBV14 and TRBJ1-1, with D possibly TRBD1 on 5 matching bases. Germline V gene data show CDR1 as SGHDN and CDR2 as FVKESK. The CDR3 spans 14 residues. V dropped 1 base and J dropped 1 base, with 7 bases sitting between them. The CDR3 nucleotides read TGTGCCAGCAGCCAAGGACAGACGAACACTGAAGCTTTCTTT. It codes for CASSQGQTNTEAFF.

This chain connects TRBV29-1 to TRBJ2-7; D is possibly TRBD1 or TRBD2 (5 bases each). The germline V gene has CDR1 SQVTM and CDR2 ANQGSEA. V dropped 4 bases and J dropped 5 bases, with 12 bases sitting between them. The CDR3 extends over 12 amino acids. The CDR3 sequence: CSVVEGLHEQYF. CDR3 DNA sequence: TGCAGCGTTGTTGAGGGGCTACACGAGCAGTACTTC.

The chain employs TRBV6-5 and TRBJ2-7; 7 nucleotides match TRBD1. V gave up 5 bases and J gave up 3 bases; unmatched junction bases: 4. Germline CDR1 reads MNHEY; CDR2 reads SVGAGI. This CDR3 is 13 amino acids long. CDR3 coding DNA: TGTGCCAGCAGTCAGACAGGGAACTACGAGCAGTACTTC. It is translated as CASSQTGNYEQYF.

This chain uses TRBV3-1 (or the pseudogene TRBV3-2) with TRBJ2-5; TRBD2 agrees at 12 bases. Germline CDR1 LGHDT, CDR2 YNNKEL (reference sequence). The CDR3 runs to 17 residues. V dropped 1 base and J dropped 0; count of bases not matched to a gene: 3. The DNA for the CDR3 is TGTGCCAGCAGCCAAGGAACTAGCGGGGGGTACCAAGAGACCCAGTACTTC. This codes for CASSQGTSGGYQETQYF.

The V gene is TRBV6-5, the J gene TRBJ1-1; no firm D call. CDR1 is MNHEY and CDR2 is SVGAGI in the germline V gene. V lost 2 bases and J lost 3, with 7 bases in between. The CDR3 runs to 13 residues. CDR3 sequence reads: CASSYGPHTEAFF. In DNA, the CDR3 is TGTGCCAGCAGTTACGGTCCGCACACTGAAGCTTTCTTT.

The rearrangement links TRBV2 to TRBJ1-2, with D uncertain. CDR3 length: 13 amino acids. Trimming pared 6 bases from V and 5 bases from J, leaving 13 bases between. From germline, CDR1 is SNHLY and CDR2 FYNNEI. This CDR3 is CASRPLRVYGYTF. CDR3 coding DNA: TGTGCCAGCAGGCCATTAAGGGTGTATGGCTACACCTTC. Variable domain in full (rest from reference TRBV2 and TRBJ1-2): EPEVTQTPSHQVTQMGQEVILRCVPISNHLYFYWYRQILGQKVEFLVSFYNNEISEKSEIFDDQFSVERPDGSNFTLKIRSTKLEDSAMYFCASRPLRVYGYTFGSGTRLTVV.

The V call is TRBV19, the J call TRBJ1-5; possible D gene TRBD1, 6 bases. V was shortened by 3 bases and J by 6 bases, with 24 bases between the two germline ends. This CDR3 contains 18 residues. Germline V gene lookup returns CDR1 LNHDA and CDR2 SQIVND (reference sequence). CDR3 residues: CASSIWDTRGYGVQPQHF. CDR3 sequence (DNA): TGTGCCAGTAGTATCTGGGACACCCGGGGATATGGGGTTCAGCCCCAGCATTTT. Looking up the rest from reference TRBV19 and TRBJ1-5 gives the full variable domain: DGGITQSPKYLFRKEGQNVTLSCEQNLNHDAMYWYRQDPGQGLRLIYYSQIVNDFQKGDIAEGYSVSREKKESFPLTVTSAQKNPTAFYLCASSIWDTRGYGVQPQHFGDGTRLSIL.

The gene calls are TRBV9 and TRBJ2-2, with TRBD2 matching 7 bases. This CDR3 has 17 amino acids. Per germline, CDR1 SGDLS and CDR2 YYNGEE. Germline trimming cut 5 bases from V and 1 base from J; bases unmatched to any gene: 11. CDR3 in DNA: TGTGCCAGCAGTTGGGGAGGGGACTCGAGGAACACCGGGGAGCTGTTTTTT. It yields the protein CASSWGGDSRNTGELFF. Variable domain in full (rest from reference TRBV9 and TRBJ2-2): DSGVTQTPKHLITATGQRVTLRCSPRSGDLSVYWYQQSLDQGLQFLIQYYNGEERAKGNILERFSAQQFPDLHSELNLSSLELGDSALYFCASSWGGDSRNTGELFFGEGSRLTVL.

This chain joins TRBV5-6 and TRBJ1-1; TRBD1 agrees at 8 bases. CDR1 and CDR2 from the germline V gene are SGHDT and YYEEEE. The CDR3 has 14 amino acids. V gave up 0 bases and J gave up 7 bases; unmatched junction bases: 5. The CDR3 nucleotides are TGTGCCAGCAGCTTGGACCTAGGACAGGGTGAAGCTTTCTTT. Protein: CASSLDLGQGEAFF.

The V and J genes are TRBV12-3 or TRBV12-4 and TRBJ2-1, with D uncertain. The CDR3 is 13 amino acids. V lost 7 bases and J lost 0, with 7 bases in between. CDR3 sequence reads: CASTVSSYNEQFF. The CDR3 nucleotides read TGTGCCAGCACGGTGAGCTCCTACAATGAGCAGTTCTTC.

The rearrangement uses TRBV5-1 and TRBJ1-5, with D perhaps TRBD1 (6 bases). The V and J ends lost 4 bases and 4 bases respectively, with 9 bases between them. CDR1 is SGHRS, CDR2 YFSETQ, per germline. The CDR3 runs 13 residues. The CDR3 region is CASSAGQNQPQHF. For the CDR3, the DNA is TGCGCCAGCAGCGCCGGACAGAATCAGCCCCAGCATTTT.

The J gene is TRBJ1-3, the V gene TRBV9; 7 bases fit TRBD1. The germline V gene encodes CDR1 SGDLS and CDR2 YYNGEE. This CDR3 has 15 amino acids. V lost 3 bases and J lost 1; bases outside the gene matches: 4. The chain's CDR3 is CASSGTGESGNTIYF. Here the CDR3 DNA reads TGTGCCAGCAGCGGGACAGGAGAGTCTGGAAACACCATATATTTT.

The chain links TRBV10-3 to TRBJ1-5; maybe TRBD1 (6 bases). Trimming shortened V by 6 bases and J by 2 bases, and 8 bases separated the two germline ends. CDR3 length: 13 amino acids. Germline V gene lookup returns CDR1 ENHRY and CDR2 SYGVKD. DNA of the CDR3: TGTGCCATCAGGCCAGGGGGCAATCAGCCCCAGCATTTT. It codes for CAIRPGGNQPQHF.

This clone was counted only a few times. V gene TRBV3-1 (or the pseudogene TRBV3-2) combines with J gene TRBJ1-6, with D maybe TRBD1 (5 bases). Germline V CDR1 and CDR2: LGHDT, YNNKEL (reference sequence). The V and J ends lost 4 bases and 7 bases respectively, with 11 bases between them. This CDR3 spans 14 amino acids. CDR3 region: CASSRGQGNSPLHF. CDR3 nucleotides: TGTGCCAGCAGCCGAGGGCAGGGCAATTCACCCCTCCACTTT.

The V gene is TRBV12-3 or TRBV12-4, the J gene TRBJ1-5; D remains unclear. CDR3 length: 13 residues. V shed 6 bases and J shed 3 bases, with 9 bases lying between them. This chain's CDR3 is CASRTGDNQPQHF. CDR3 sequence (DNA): TGTGCCAGCAGGACTGGCGACAATCAGCCCCAGCATTTT.

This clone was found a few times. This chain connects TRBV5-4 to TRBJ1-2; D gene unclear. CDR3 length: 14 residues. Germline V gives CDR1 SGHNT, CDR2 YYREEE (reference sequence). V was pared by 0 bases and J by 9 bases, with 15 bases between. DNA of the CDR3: TGTGCCAGCAGCTTGGAGGCCGGAGATTTGAGCTACACCTTC. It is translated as CASSLEAGDLSYTF.

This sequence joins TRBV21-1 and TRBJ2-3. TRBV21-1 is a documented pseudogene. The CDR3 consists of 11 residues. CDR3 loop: CASSKADTQYF. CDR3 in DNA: TGTGCCAGCAGCAAAGCAGATACGCAGTATTTT.

The CDR3 sequence is CASSPSRGFTEAFF. In DNA, the CDR3 is TGTGCCAGCAGTCCTTCCAGGGGGTTCACTGAAGCTTTCTTT. This chain links TRBV25-1 with TRBJ1-1; 7 bases match TRBD1. The CDR3 runs 14 residues. The germline V gene encodes CDR1 MGHDK and CDR2 SYGVNS. Losses at the gene ends were 5 bases for V and 4 bases for J; bases not matched to a gene: 7. The whole variable domain, filled in from reference TRBV25-1 and TRBJ1-1, reads EADIYQTPRYLVIGTGKKITLECSQTMGHDKMYWYQQDPGMELHLIHYSYGVNSTEKGDLSSESTVSRIRTEHFPLTLESARPSHTSQYLCASSPSRGFTEAFFGQGTRLTVV.

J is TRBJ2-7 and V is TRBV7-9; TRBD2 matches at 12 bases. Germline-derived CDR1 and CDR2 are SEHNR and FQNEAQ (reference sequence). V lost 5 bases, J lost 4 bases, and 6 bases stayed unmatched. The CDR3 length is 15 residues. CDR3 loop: CASSRGLAGLYEQYF. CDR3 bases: TGTGCCAGCAGCCGAGGACTAGCGGGGTTGTACGAGCAGTACTTC.

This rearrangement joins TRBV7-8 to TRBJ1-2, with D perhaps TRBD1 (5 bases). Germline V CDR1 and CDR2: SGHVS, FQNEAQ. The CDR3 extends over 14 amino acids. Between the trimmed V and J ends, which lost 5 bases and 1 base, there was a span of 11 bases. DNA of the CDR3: TGTGCCAGCAGCCCGTCGACAGTTAACTATGGCTACACCTTC. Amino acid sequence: CASSPSTVNYGYTF.

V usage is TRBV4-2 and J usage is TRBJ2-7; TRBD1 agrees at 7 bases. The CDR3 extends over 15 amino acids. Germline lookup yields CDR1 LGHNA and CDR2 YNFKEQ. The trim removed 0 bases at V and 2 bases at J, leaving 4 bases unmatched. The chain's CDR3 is CASSQERDSPYEQYF. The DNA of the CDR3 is TGTGCCAGCAGCCAAGAGAGGGACAGTCCCTACGAGCAGTACTTC.